This T cell receptor (beta chain) was obtained from a study of blood T cell repertoires in COVID-19. Overall study: The United States, Italy and Spain supplied acute and convalescent COVID-19 samples. The cDNA or gDNA used as material had been derived from T cells, B-cell-depleted T cells, or PBMCs.

Germline V gives CDR1 SQVTM, CDR2 ANQGSEA. V lost 4 bases to trimming and J lost 5 bases, with 11 bases between them. The CDR3 runs 12 residues. Sequencing used immunoSEQ multiplex PCR; TCRdb keeps in-frame clones, though not all of them. The sample includes roughly 280,000 clones, 88% of them seen just once. The sample consisted of peripheral blood. This chain uses TRBV29-1 with TRBJ2-5; weak D call: TRBD2 (7 bases). The clonotype was recovered from a woman in her 30s with COVID-19, enrolled during active disease. Here the CDR3 DNA reads TGCAGCGTTGGGGGGGGCCTGGAGACCCAGTACTTC. It translates to CSVGGGLETQYF.